A selection of T cell receptor beta chains follows, all from one sample in a study of cytomegalovirus exposure and HLA in healthy donors. Data came from immunoSEQ multiplex PCR; TCRdb stores just in-frame clones and leaves some out. The top ten hold 15% to 18% of the sample, which has hundreds of thousands of clones, 60% to 85% seen once. The specimen was PBMCs. These receptors originate from a man between 35 and 55 years old in good health and CMV-seronegative. Both conserved end residues are part of each CDR3. The D gene is left open where the match is weak. Not all rows give a size; the values are once, few, many and, for expanded clones, a class.

j_call: TRBJ1-4; clone_size: few; d_call: NA; v_call: TRBV19; cdr3_nt: TGTGCCAGTAGTGACGGAGCAACTAATGAAAAACTGTTTTTT; cdr3_aa: CASSDGATNEKLFF
j_call: TRBJ2-1; clone_size: NA; d_call: NA; v_call: TRBV9; cdr3_nt: TGTGCCAGCAGCGTAGTAGAACTCTCTGCCGATGAGCAGTTCTTC; cdr3_aa: CASSVVELSADEQFF
j_call: TRBJ1-4; clone_size: few; d_call: NA; v_call: TRBV6-1; cdr3_nt: TGTGCCAGCAGTGAAGTACTCCCGGTTCATCGGGAAAAACTGTTTTTT; cdr3_aa: CASSEVLPVHREKLFF
j_call: TRBJ2-2; clone_size: NA; d_call: TRBD2; v_call: TRBV5-4; cdr3_nt: TGTGCCAGCTGGGGAACCGGGACTACTAACACCGGGGAGCTGTTTTTT; cdr3_aa: CASWGTGTTNTGELFF
j_call: TRBJ1-1; clone_size: NA; d_call: TRBD1; v_call: TRBV18; cdr3_nt: TGTGCCAGCTCGCAGACGGGAGACAGGGACACTGAAGCTTTCTTT; cdr3_aa: CASSQTGDRDTEAFF
j_call: TRBJ2-7; clone_size: NA; d_call: TRBD2; v_call: TRBV2; cdr3_nt: TGTGCCAGCAGCGGACTAGCGGGCTACTACGAGCAGTACTTC; cdr3_aa: CASSGLAGYYEQYF
j_call: TRBJ1-1; clone_size: NA; d_call: NA; v_call: TRBV4-3; cdr3_nt: TGCGCCAGCAGCCCCGGGTTTTCGAACACTGAAGCTTTCTTT; cdr3_aa: CASSPGFSNTEAFF
j_call: TRBJ2-7; clone_size: NA; d_call: TRBD1; v_call: TRBV29-1; cdr3_nt: TGCAGCGTTGAAGTACCGGACAGGGTCGAGCAGTACTTC; cdr3_aa: CSVEVPDRVEQYF
j_call: TRBJ1-5; clone_size: NA; d_call: NA; v_call: TRBV28; cdr3_nt: TGTGCCAGCAGCTCCACTGGAGGGGGCAATCAGCCCCAGCATTTT; cdr3_aa: CASSSTGGGNQPQHF
j_call: TRBJ2-5; clone_size: NA; d_call: NA; v_call: TRBV9; cdr3_nt: TGTGCCAGCAGCGTAGCTGGCCAGGGGTCGGGAGAGACCCAGTACTTC; cdr3_aa: CASSVAGQGSGETQYF
j_call: TRBJ2-7; clone_size: NA; d_call: NA; v_call: TRBV5-6; cdr3_nt: TGTGCCAGCAGCTCGAGGGATTCATCTCGGCAGTACTTC; cdr3_aa: CASSSRDSSRQYF
j_call: TRBJ1-2; clone_size: NA; d_call: NA; v_call: TRBV19; cdr3_nt: TGTGCCAGTAGTATAGGGGCCCACGGAGGCGGCTACACCTTC; cdr3_aa: CASSIGAHGGGYTF
j_call: TRBJ2-2; clone_size: once; d_call: TRBD2; v_call: TRBV10-3; cdr3_nt: TGTGCCATGTCTGGACTAGCGGGAAACACCGGGGAGCTGTTTTTT; cdr3_aa: CAMSGLAGNTGELFF
j_call: TRBJ2-1; clone_size: NA; d_call: NA; v_call: TRBV6-1; cdr3_nt: TGTGCCAGCAGGGTACGGGACAATGAGCAGTTCTTC; cdr3_aa: CASRVRDNEQFF
j_call: TRBJ1-1; clone_size: NA; d_call: TRBD1; v_call: TRBV19; cdr3_nt: TGTGCCAGTAGTACGGGACAGGATGAAGCTTTCTTT; cdr3_aa: CASSTGQDEAFF
j_call: TRBJ1-1; clone_size: NA; d_call: NA; v_call: TRBV6-1; cdr3_nt: TGTGCCAGCAGTGACAGGGGAGGGGAAGCTTTCTTT; cdr3_aa: CASSDRGGEAFF
j_call: TRBJ2-7; clone_size: NA; d_call: TRBD1; v_call: TRBV30; cdr3_nt: TGTGCCTGGAGTGTACAAGGGACAGGGGCCTACGAGCAGTACTTC; cdr3_aa: CAWSVQGTGAYEQYF
j_call: TRBJ2-3; clone_size: NA; d_call: TRBD2; v_call: TRBV5-1; cdr3_nt: TGCGCCAGCAGCCCTAGCGGACCCACAGATACGCAGTATTTT; cdr3_aa: CASSPSGPTDTQYF
j_call: TRBJ1-1; clone_size: NA; d_call: NA; v_call: TRBV11-2; cdr3_nt: TGTGCCAGCAGCCCCTGGGAGTCCCCGGCTTTCTTT; cdr3_aa: CASSPWESPAFF
j_call: TRBJ2-5; clone_size: NA; d_call: TRBD1; v_call: TRBV28; cdr3_nt: TGTGCCAGCAGTTTACCACTATCGACAGGGCCCGGCCAAGAGACCCAGTACTTC; cdr3_aa: CASSLPLSTGPGQETQYF
j_call: TRBJ2-7; clone_size: NA; d_call: NA; v_call: TRBV5-4; cdr3_nt: TGTGCCAGCAGCTTTTCAGGGGACTACGAGCAGTACTTC; cdr3_aa: CASSFSGDYEQYF
j_call: TRBJ2-5; clone_size: NA; d_call: TRBD2; v_call: TRBV9; cdr3_nt: TGTGCCAGCAGCGTAGCGGGGGGGCCCCAAGAGACCCAGTACTTC; cdr3_aa: CASSVAGGPQETQYF
j_call: TRBJ2-3; clone_size: few; d_call: NA; v_call: TRBV5-1; cdr3_nt: TGCGCCAGCAGCTTGGCCCAAAGCACAGATACGCAGTATTTT; cdr3_aa: CASSLAQSTDTQYF
j_call: TRBJ2-1; clone_size: NA; d_call: TRBD1; v_call: TRBV7-3; cdr3_nt: TGTGCCAGCAGCTCCGGACAGGGAAGGTGGAATGAGCAGTTCTTC; cdr3_aa: CASSSGQGRWNEQFF
j_call: TRBJ1-5; clone_size: NA; d_call: NA; v_call: TRBV7-2; cdr3_nt: TGTGCCAGCAGCTTAGAGAGGGTGAAGAGCAATCAGCCCCAGCATTTT; cdr3_aa: CASSLERVKSNQPQHF
j_call: TRBJ1-5; clone_size: NA; d_call: NA; v_call: TRBV19; cdr3_nt: TGTGCCAGTAGCACGGGGGACCGGACTTTTGGGAGCAATCAGCCCCAGCATTTT; cdr3_aa: CASSTGDRTFGSNQPQHF
j_call: TRBJ2-3; clone_size: NA; d_call: NA; v_call: TRBV18; cdr3_nt: TGTGCCAGCTCACCGCGGACTACCGCGGAGCATACGCAGTATTTT; cdr3_aa: CASSPRTTAEHTQYF
j_call: TRBJ2-1; clone_size: NA; d_call: NA; v_call: TRBV4-2; cdr3_nt: TGTGCCAGCAGCCAAGAAAGAGGTCTAAACAATGAGCAGTTCTTC; cdr3_aa: CASSQERGLNNEQFF
j_call: TRBJ2-3; clone_size: NA; d_call: TRBD2; v_call: TRBV29-1; cdr3_nt: TGCAGCGTTGAACGGATTGGCGGGAGTACAGATACGCAGTATTTT; cdr3_aa: CSVERIGGSTDTQYF
j_call: TRBJ2-7; clone_size: NA; d_call: NA; v_call: TRBV27; cdr3_nt: TGTGCCAGCAAGTCCGGGACGGGAGCCTACGAGCAGTACTTC; cdr3_aa: CASKSGTGAYEQYF
j_call: TRBJ2-7; clone_size: NA; d_call: NA; v_call: TRBV21-1; cdr3_nt: TGTGCCAGCAGCAAAAGGCAGGGCTCCTACGAGCAGTACTTC; cdr3_aa: CASSKRQGSYEQYF
j_call: TRBJ1-1; clone_size: NA; d_call: NA; v_call: TRBV14; cdr3_nt: TGTGCCAGCAGCCCTCCGGCGGCGGGATTAAGGGAAGCTTTCTTT; cdr3_aa: CASSPPAAGLREAFF
j_call: TRBJ1-5; clone_size: NA; d_call: TRBD1; v_call: TRBV28; cdr3_nt: TGTGCCAGCAGCCCTTCGGACAGGGGGAGCAATCAGCCCCAGCATTTT; cdr3_aa: CASSPSDRGSNQPQHF
j_call: TRBJ2-6; clone_size: NA; d_call: TRBD2; v_call: TRBV29-1; cdr3_nt: TGCAGCGTTGAGGGAGGGGCGTCTGGGGCCAACGTCCTGACTTTC; cdr3_aa: CSVEGGASGANVLTF
j_call: TRBJ2-3; clone_size: NA; d_call: NA; v_call: TRBV5-6; cdr3_nt: TGTGCCAGTAGGCTTAGGCAGGGGATCACAGATACGCAGTATTTT; cdr3_aa: CASRLRQGITDTQYF
j_call: TRBJ1-4; clone_size: NA; d_call: NA; v_call: TRBV9; cdr3_nt: TGTGCCAGCAGCGGAACAGGCGGCCTAAATGAAAAACTGTTTTTT; cdr3_aa: CASSGTGGLNEKLFF
j_call: TRBJ2-3; clone_size: NA; d_call: NA; v_call: TRBV18; cdr3_nt: TGTGCCAGCTCAAGACAGACTAGCACAGATACGCAGTATTTT; cdr3_aa: CASSRQTSTDTQYF
j_call: TRBJ2-1; clone_size: NA; d_call: NA; v_call: TRBV4-1; cdr3_nt: TGCGCCGGCAGCCAAGAGGAAAGGGGCTCCTACAATGAGCAGTTCTTC; cdr3_aa: CAGSQEERGSYNEQFF
j_call: TRBJ1-1; clone_size: few; d_call: TRBD1; v_call: TRBV19; cdr3_nt: TGTGCCAGTAGCTTACAGGGGAGAGGGGACACTGAAGCTTTCTTT; cdr3_aa: CASSLQGRGDTEAFF
j_call: TRBJ2-3; clone_size: NA; d_call: NA; v_call: TRBV11-3; cdr3_nt: TGTGCCAGCTCGGGGAGCGCCACAGATACGCAGTATTTT; cdr3_aa: CASSGSATDTQYF
j_call: TRBJ2-7; clone_size: NA; d_call: NA; v_call: TRBV15; cdr3_nt: TGTGCCACCAGCAGAGGTTGGGAGGCGAAGAATACCTACGAGCAGTACTTC; cdr3_aa: CATSRGWEAKNTYEQYF
j_call: TRBJ2-3; clone_size: NA; d_call: TRBD1; v_call: TRBV7-3; cdr3_nt: TGTGCCAGCAGCTTTGGGACAGGGGGCACAGATACGCAGTATTTT; cdr3_aa: CASSFGTGGTDTQYF
j_call: TRBJ2-1; clone_size: NA; d_call: TRBD2; v_call: TRBV11-2; cdr3_nt: TGTGCCAGCAGCTTTAGAGGGGGGGTAGCGGGAAGCTCCTACAATGAGCAGTTCTTC; cdr3_aa: CASSFRGGVAGSSYNEQFF
j_call: TRBJ1-1; clone_size: NA; d_call: NA; v_call: TRBV5-5; cdr3_nt: TGTGCCAGCAGCCCCGGACTCAATGAAGCTTTCTTT; cdr3_aa: CASSPGLNEAFF
j_call: TRBJ2-5; clone_size: once; d_call: NA; v_call: TRBV23-1; cdr3_nt: TGCGCCAGCAGTCCCCCAGGCCAAGAGACCCAGTACTTC; cdr3_aa: CASSPPGQETQYF
j_call: TRBJ2-3; clone_size: NA; d_call: NA; v_call: TRBV14; cdr3_nt: TGTGCCAGCAGCCACCTCCCGGACTACCGCGGCACAGATACGCAGTATTTT; cdr3_aa: CASSHLPDYRGTDTQYF
j_call: TRBJ1-1; clone_size: NA; d_call: NA; v_call: TRBV7-6; cdr3_nt: TGTGCCAGCAGCCCTCGGGAAGGGAACACTGAAGCTTTCTTT; cdr3_aa: CASSPREGNTEAFF
j_call: TRBJ2-1; clone_size: NA; d_call: TRBD2; v_call: TRBV4-1; cdr3_nt: TGCGCCAGCAGCCCCACGGGACTAGCCTCCTACAATGAGCAGTTCTTC; cdr3_aa: CASSPTGLASYNEQFF
j_call: TRBJ2-1; clone_size: few; d_call: TRBD2; v_call: TRBV6-1; cdr3_nt: TGTGCCAGCAGTATAAGGACTAGCATTGAGCAGTTCTTC; cdr3_aa: CASSIRTSIEQFF
j_call: TRBJ1-1; clone_size: NA; d_call: NA; v_call: TRBV7-3; cdr3_nt: TGTGCCAGCAGCTTAATTGCCAGGGGAATGAACACTGAAGCTTTCTTT; cdr3_aa: CASSLIARGMNTEAFF
j_call: TRBJ2-5; clone_size: NA; d_call: TRBD2; v_call: TRBV5-1; cdr3_nt: TGCGCCAGCAGCCCCATACCGGGACTAGAAACGCAAGAGACCCAGTACTTC; cdr3_aa: CASSPIPGLETQETQYF
j_call: TRBJ1-6; clone_size: NA; d_call: NA; v_call: TRBV5-4; cdr3_nt: TGTGCCAGCAGCTTGGGGGGCAGGGGTAGATCACCCCTCCACTTT; cdr3_aa: CASSLGGRGRSPLHF
j_call: TRBJ2-1; clone_size: NA; d_call: TRBD2; v_call: TRBV28; cdr3_nt: TGTGCCAGCAGTCTTATAGCGGGAGAGCAGTTCTTC; cdr3_aa: CASSLIAGEQFF
j_call: TRBJ2-1; clone_size: NA; d_call: NA; v_call: TRBV2; cdr3_nt: TGTGCCAGCAGTGGGAGAAGTCGCGGCAATGAGCAGTTCTTC; cdr3_aa: CASSGRSRGNEQFF
j_call: TRBJ2-7; clone_size: NA; d_call: NA; v_call: TRBV2; cdr3_nt: TGTGCCAGCAGTGAAACCGGGAGCTCCTACGAGCAGTACTTC; cdr3_aa: CASSETGSSYEQYF